This T cell receptor beta chain was sequenced in a study of T cells in Graves' hyperthyroidism and ophthalmopathy (dated by TCRdb to about 2019). Study-wide context: Peripheral blood samples were taken at initial diagnosis, before any treatment was given. Prospective prediction of ophthalmopathy was tested in an independent validation cohort of 18 to 20 hyperthyroidism patients and 15 to 17 patients who later progressed to ophthalmopathy. The paper reports TCR Vbeta CDR3 sequencing of some 140 peripheral blood samples: some 44 ophthalmopathy, fewer than 80 hyperthyroidism and approximately 17 progressor patients. To identify TCR V-J signatures that set the groups apart, the researchers used a discovery cohort of 100 patients, made up of around 42 with Graves' ophthalmopathy and 55 to 65 with stable Graves' hyperthyroidism. Thyroid tissue and blood T-cell repertoires from roughly six Graves' hyperthyroidism patients were also compared in the study. The roughly 91 discovery patients were randomly split 7:3 into training and test sets. After blood sampling, hyperthyroidism patients were treated with methimazole at a starting dose of 30 mg daily, and ophthalmopathy patients were treated with high-dose intravenous methylprednisolone. General conclusions and limits of the study: In validation, the model predicted progression to ophthalmopathy a median of approximately 6.3 months before onset, with over 55% sensitivity and almost 75% specificity. In cross-validation, a model built on a 13 V-J signature told ophthalmopathy apart from stable hyperthyroidism with approximately 90% sensitivity and around 81% specificity, and in testing the same model reached 80%/75%. Most expanded thyroid clonotypes (frequency above 0.001) were also detected in blood, a finding suggesting that blood repertoires may reflect thyroid immune responses. Sample size was not statistically predetermined, and blinding of investigators to group allocation was not performed.

TCR beta CDR3 regions were amplified from RNA transcripts. The TCR CDR3 was subjected to a first round of RT-PCR using the HTBI primer set and the Qiagen OneStep RT-PCR kit. Libraries were constructed in a second round of multiplex PCR, after which size selection and purification were carried out. Sequencing of the libraries was done on an Illumina HiSeq2000 using paired-end 100 bp reads. Concerning the study's data processing: SOAPnuke was used to process the raw data, throwing out any read that contained adapters or uncalled bases, had a mean Phred below 15, or lacked an exact constant-primer or identifier match. High-quality paired reads were merged with COPE v1.2.5, and unique nucleotide sequences were defined as clonotypes. MiTCR v1.1 was used to align the clonotypes against IMGT TRBV, TRBD and TRBJ reference segments. The analysis was restricted to V-J combinations with a frequency above 0.0001, which together covered roughly 99% of the repertoires. A TCS score was defined as the ratio between F50 (clonal expansion) and ExV (chaos), using BLOSUM62-based TCRdist between CDR3 peptides within each V-J. Welch's t-statistics and random forest reduced 450 to 600 V-J features to 13, which were used in a naive Bayes classifier (R e1071). The raw public reads went through TCRdb reprocessing: fastp at Q25, MiXCR clone calling, in-frame beta chains kept. Each record represents a unique CDR3 protein, reported with the most common genes and DNA among its rows. Clone size and V and J calls follow TCRdb, not the original study. The sample includes a few hundred thousand distinct CDR3 sequences, with roughly 14% observed a single time. About a quarter of the sample comes from the top ten.

This clonotype was seen repeatedly, ten times or more. The clone's antigen remains unknown. Base qualities are not provided; no much larger clone lies one nucleotide away. Hyperthyroidism patients were aged 18 to 65 years and newly diagnosed, with disease duration of less than 2 months. Any patient with an uncontrolled infection, another autoimmune disease, pregnancy or lactation was excluded. Clinical symptoms, serum thyroxine and TRAb, thyroid ultrasound, and orbital computed tomography formed the basis for the diagnoses. For progressor patients, blood was drawn at the first diagnosis of hyperthyroidism, before any ophthalmopathy symptoms had appeared. PBMCs were isolated from more than 9 ml of fresh peripheral blood by Ficoll-Paque density gradient centrifugation. Progressor patients were initially diagnosed with Graves' hyperthyroidism and developed ophthalmopathy during follow-up. Total RNA was extracted using Trizol reagent, and RNA quality was assessed on an Agilent 2100 Bioanalyzer.

For this chain, trimming is 6 bases at the V end and 2 bases at the J end, and the number of junction bases without a gene match is 5. CDR1 and CDR2 are read off the germline V gene (reference sequence) as MNHEY and SMNVEV. The CDR3 measures 15 amino acids from cysteine to phenylalanine. Only the CDR3 DNA stays, 45 bases, in frame from base 1. The receptor comes from a woman aged 18-30 years with Graves' hyperthyroidism that later progressed to Graves' ophthalmopathy. Specimen: blood. The chain is assembled from TRBV27 and TRBJ2-3, with 10 bases in between that match TRBD2. The DNA reads as follows: TGTGCCAGCAGACTAGCGGGAACCCCCACAGATACGCAGTATTTT. Protein translation: CASRLAGTPTDTQYF.